These 10 T cell receptor beta chains share one sample of origin, sequenced in a study of T cells in Graves' hyperthyroidism and ophthalmopathy. RNA transcripts gave rise to amplified TCR beta CDR3 regions. During a first-round RT-PCR of the TCR CDR3, the HTBI primer set was used. TCRdb ran MiXCR on the multiplex PCR reads and lists one entry per CDR3 protein. Counted here are 600,000 or so distinct CDR3 sequences, about 17% occurring once; the ten biggest clones make up approximately 3.8%. Sequenced material: blood. These receptors all stem from a woman in her twenties or thirties with Graves' hyperthyroidism.

This clonotype was seen a few times. The V and J genes are TRBV5-8 and TRBJ2-1; D gene ambiguous. The CDR3 totals 14 residues. In germline, CDR1 is SGHTS, CDR2 YDEGEE. V was clipped by 5 bases and J by 4 bases, with 13 bases between them. The CDR3 spells CASSSRHTYNEQFF. DNA of the CDR3: TGTGCCAGCAGTTCCCGACATACTTACAATGAGCAGTTCTTC.

This clonotype was detected ten times or more. This chain connects TRBV27 to TRBJ2-7; maybe TRBD2 (6 bases). Trimming left V 0 bases short and J 2 bases short, with 11 bases between. CDR1 is MNHEY and CDR2 is SMNVEV in the germline V gene (reference sequence). The CDR3 extends over 15 amino acids. Here the CDR3 reads CASSLSGGVPYEQYF. CDR3 nucleotide sequence: TGTGCCAGCAGTTTATCGGGGGGAGTACCCTACGAGCAGTACTTC.

V gene TRBV6-1 combines with J gene TRBJ2-1; 10 bases map to TRBD2. CDR1 is MNHNS and CDR2 is SASEGT in the germline V gene. V was pared by 7 bases and J by 6 bases, with 6 bases of the junction left unmatched. This CDR3 contains 14 residues. This chain's CDR3 is CASITTSGINEQFF. Written as DNA, the CDR3 is TGTGCCAGCATCACTACTAGCGGGATCAATGAGCAGTTCTTC.

At least ten counts were recorded for this clonotype. The V and J genes are TRBV7-2 and TRBJ2-7; 9 positions match TRBD2. Trimming cost V 1 base and J 2 bases; bases outside gene matches: 3. Germline lookup yields CDR1 SGHTA and CDR2 FQGNSA. The CDR3 sequence is 15 residues long. The CDR3 spells CASSLVASGTYEQYF. In nucleotides, the CDR3 is TGTGCCAGCAGCTTAGTGGCTAGCGGGACCTACGAGCAGTACTTC.

The chain employs TRBV5-8 and TRBJ2-5; no clear D. Germline CDR1 is SGHTS and CDR2 is YDEGEE. V gave up 6 bases and J gave up 5 bases, with 14 bases separating them. CDR3 length: 13 residues. CDR3 residues: CASNLADGETQYF. CDR3 sequence (DNA): TGTGCCAGCAATTTAGCCGACGGGGAGACCCAGTACTTC.

This clonotype was observed a handful of times. The chain couples TRBV3-1 to TRBJ2-7, with D possibly TRBD1 on 5 matching bases. CDR3 size: 16 residues. CDR1 is LGHDT, CDR2 YNNKEL, per germline (reference sequence). Trimming removed 0 bases at V and 5 bases at J, with 17 bases between. The CDR3 DNA is TGTGCCAGCAGCCAAGATAGGGTTGGAACAGGAAACGAGCAGTACTTC. Amino acids: CASSQDRVGTGNEQYF.

The chain couples TRBV18 to TRBJ1-1; D is ambiguous. From germline, CDR1 is KGHSH and CDR2 LQKENI. This CDR3 is 15 amino acids long. Trimming left V 0 bases short and J 0 bases short, with 8 bases between. CDR3 residues: CASSPPAPMNTEAFF. In nucleotides, the CDR3 is TGTGCCAGCTCACCACCAGCCCCCATGAACACTGAAGCTTTCTTT.

This clonotype has only one observation. V usage is TRBV25-1 and J usage is TRBJ2-2, with D possibly being TRBD1 (6 bases). V lost 3 bases to trimming and J lost 2 bases, with 19 bases between them. Germline values: CDR1 MGHDK, CDR2 SYGVNS. CDR3 length equals 18 residues. The CDR3 sequence is CASSDTPVQGFNTGELFF. The DNA for the CDR3 is TGTGCCAGCAGTGATACCCCTGTACAGGGTTTTAACACCGGGGAGCTGTTTTTT.

This chain links TRBV12-5 with TRBJ1-1; D gene unclear. The CDR3 is 12 residues long. V was pared by 1 base and J by 1 base, with 1 base between. Germline values: CDR1 LGHNT, CDR2 FRNRAP. CDR3 region: CASGLGNTEAFF. Written as DNA, the CDR3 is TGTGCTAGTGGTTTGGGGAACACTGAAGCTTTCTTT.

At least ten counts were recorded for this clonotype. The chain employs TRBV20-1 and TRBJ1-5; 7 nucleotides line up with TRBD1. This CDR3 spans 13 amino acids. V gave up 5 bases and J gave up 3 bases; unmatched junction bases: 4. CDR1 and CDR2 (germline): DFQATT, SNEGSKA (reference sequence). The CDR3 spells CSALGTDNQPQHF. The CDR3 nucleotides read TGCAGTGCTCTGGGGACAGACAATCAGCCCCAGCATTTT.